This TCR beta chain was observed in a study of early T cells in non-severe SARS-CoV-2 infection. MiXCR, run by TCRdb on the 5' RACE reads, gives a single entry per CDR3 protein. This repertoire shows approximately 100,000 distinct CDR3 sequences, approximately 11% found once; its top ten account for about 5%. This CDR3 spans 16 amino acids. Germline CDR1 and CDR2: SGHTA and FQGNSA. V gave up 1 base and J gave up 1 base; unmatched junction bases: 4. Specimen: whole blood. The receptor comes from an adult who was a healthcare worker with PCR-confirmed SARS-CoV-2 infection or an uninfected control (not recorded which). The V and J genes are TRBV7-2 and TRBJ2-1; TRBD2 agrees at 7 bases. This CDR3 is CASSLVGGGSYNEQFF. CDR3 coding DNA: TGTGCCAGCAGCTTAGTTGGCGGGGGATCCTACAATGAGCAGTTCTTC.